This TCR beta chain was recorded in a study of blood T cell repertoires in COVID-19. Background on the study: Both acute and convalescent COVID-19 samples were obtained from the United States, Italy and Spain. Sample material is recorded as cDNA or gDNA derived from T cells, B-cell-depleted T cells, or PBMCs.

Original methodology: Reference gene primer amplification gave estimated nucleated cell counts. Method: immunoSEQ multiplex PCR; TCRdb's copy keeps in-frame clones and lacks some. V and J calls and clone size follow that table, whereas D and trimming were derived from the DNA. Of roughly 93,000 clones listed, approximately 84% are singletons. J lost 7 bases, V lost 6 bases, and 9 bases had no gene match. The CDR3 has 15 residues. CDR1 MNHEY and CDR2 SVGEGT come from the germline V gene. Sample: peripheral blood. V usage is TRBV6-2 or TRBV6-3 and J usage is TRBJ1-4, with 9 bases lining up with TRBD1. The clonotype comes from a woman aged 80 or older with acute or convalescent COVID-19. CDR3 sequence reads: CASSGGTGISEKLFF. In DNA form, the CDR3 reads TGTGCCAGCAGCGGAGGGACAGGGATCAGTGAAAAACTGTTTTTT.